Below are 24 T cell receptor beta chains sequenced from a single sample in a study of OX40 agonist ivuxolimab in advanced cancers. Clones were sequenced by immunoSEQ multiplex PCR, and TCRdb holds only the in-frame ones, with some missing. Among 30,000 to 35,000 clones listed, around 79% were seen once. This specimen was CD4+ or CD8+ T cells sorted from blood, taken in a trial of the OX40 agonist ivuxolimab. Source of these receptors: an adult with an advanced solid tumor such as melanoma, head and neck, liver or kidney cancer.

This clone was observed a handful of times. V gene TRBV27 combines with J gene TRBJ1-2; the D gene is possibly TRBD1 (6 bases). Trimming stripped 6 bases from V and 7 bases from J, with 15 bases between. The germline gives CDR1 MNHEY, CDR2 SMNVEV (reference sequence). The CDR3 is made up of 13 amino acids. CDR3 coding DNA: TGTGCCAGCAGCGCCACAGGGAGAGCTGGCTACACCTTC. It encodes CASSATGRAGYTF.

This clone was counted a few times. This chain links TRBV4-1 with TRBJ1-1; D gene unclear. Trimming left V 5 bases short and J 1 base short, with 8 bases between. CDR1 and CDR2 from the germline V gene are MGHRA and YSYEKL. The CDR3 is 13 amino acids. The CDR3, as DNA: TGCGCCAGCAGCTTCGGGAAGAACACTGAAGCTTTCTTT. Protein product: CASSFGKNTEAFF.

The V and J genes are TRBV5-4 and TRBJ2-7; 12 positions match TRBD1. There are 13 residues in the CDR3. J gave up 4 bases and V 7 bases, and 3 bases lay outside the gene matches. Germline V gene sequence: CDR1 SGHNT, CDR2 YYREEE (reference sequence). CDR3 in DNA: TGTGCCAGCGGGGACAGGGGGCGGTACGAGCAGTACTTC. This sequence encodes CASGDRGRYEQYF.

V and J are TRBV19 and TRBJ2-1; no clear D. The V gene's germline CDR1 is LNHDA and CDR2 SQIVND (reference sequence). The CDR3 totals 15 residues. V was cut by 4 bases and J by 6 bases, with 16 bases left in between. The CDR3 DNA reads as TGTGCCAGTAGTAAGAGGTACCAGACCGGCAATGAGCAGTTCTTC. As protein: CASSKRYQTGNEQFF.

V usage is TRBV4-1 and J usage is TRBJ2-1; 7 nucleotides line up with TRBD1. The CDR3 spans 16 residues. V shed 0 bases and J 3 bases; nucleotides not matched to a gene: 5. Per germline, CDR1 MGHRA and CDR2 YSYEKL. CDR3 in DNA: TGCGCCAGCAGCCAAGAGTCTAGGGACAGCTACAATGAGCAGTTCTTC. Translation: CASSQESRDSYNEQFF.

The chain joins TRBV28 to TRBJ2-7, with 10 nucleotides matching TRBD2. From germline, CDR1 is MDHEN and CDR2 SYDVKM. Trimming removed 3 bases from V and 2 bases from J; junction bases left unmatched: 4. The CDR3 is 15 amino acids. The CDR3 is CASSFLAGVTYEQYF. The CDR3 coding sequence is TGTGCCAGCAGTTTTCTAGCGGGGGTCACCTACGAGCAGTACTTC. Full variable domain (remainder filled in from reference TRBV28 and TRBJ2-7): DVKVTQSSRYLVKRTGEKVFLECVQDMDHENMFWYRQDPGLGLRLIYFSYDVKMKEKGDIPEGYSVSREKKERFSLILESASTNQTSMYLCASSFLAGVTYEQYFGPGTRLTVT.

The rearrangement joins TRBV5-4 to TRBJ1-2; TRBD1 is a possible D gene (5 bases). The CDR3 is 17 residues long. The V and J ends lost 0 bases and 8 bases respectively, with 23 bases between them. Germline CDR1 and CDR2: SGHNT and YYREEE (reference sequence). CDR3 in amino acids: CASSLVGGLDWVGGYTF. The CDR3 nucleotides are TGTGCCAGCAGCTTGGTTGGGGGGTTGGACTGGGTAGGAGGCTACACCTTC.

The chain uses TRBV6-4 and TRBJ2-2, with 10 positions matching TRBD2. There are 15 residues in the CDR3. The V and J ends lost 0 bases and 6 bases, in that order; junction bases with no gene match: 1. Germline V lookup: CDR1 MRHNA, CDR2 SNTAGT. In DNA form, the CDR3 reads TGTGCCAGCAGTGACTCAGCGGGGGGGCCCGGGGAGCTGTTTTTT. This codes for CASSDSAGGPGELFF.

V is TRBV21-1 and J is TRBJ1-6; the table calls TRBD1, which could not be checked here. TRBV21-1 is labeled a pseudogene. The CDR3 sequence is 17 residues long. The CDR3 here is CASSNGKGVTYNSPLHF. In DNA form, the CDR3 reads TGTGCCAGCAGCAATGGGAAAGGGGTCACCTATAATTCACCCCTCCACTTT.

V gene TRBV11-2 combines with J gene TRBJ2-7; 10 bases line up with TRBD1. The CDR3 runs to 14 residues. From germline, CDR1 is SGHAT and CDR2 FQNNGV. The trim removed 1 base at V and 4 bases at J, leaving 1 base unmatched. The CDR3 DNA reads TGTGCCAGCAGCTTAGGGACAGGGGGTTACGAGCAGTACTTC. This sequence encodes CASSLGTGGYEQYF. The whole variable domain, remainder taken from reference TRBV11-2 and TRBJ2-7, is EAGVAQSPRYKIIEKRQSVAFWCNPISGHATLYWYQQILGQGPKLLIQFQNNGVVDDSQLPKDRFSAERLKGVDSTLKIQPAKLEDSAVYLCASSLGTGGYEQYFGPGTRLTVT.

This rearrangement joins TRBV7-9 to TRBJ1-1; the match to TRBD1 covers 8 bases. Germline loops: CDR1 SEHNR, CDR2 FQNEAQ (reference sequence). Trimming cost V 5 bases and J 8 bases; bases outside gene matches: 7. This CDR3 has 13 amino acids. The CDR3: CASSHRTGTEAFF. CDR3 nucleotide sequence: TGTGCCAGCAGCCACCGGACAGGGACCGAAGCTTTCTTT.

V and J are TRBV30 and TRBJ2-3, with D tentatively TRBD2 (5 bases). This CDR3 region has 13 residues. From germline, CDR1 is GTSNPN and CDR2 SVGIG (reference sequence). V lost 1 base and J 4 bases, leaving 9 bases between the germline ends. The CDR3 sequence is CAWSGDSADTQYF. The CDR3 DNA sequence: TGTGCCTGGAGTGGGGATAGCGCAGATACGCAGTATTTT.

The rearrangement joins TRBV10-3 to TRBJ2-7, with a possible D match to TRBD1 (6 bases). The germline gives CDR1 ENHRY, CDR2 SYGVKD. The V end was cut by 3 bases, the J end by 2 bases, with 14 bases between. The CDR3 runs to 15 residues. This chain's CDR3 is CAISDRQVTAYEQYF. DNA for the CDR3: TGTGCCATCAGTGACCGACAGGTGACAGCCTACGAGCAGTACTTC.

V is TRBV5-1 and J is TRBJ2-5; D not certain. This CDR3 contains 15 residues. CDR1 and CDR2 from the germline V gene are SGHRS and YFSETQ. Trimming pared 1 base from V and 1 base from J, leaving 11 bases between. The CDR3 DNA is TGCGCCAGCAGCTTGTTGGGTGGTCGCCAAGAGACCCAGTACTTC. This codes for CASSLLGGRQETQYF.

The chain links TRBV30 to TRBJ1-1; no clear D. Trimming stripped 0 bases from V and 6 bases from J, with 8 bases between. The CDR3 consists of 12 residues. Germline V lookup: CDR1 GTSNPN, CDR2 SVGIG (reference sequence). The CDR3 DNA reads TGTGCCTGGAGTGTACGACTAGCTGAAGCTTTCTTT. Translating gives CAWSVRLAEAFF.

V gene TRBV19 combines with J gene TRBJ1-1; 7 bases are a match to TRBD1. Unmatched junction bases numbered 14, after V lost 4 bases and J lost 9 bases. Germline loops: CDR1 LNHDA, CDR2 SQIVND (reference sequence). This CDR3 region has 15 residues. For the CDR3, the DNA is TGTGCCAGTAGTAGGCCCCCTGCAGGGGGTGCTCAAGCTTTCTTT. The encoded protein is CASSRPPAGGAQAFF.

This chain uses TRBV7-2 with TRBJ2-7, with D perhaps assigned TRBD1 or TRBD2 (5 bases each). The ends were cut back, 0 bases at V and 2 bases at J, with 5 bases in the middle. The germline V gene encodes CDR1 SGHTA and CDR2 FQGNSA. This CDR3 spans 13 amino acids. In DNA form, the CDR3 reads TGTGCCAGCAGCTTAGCGGGGGCCTACGAGCAGTACTTC. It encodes CASSLAGAYEQYF.

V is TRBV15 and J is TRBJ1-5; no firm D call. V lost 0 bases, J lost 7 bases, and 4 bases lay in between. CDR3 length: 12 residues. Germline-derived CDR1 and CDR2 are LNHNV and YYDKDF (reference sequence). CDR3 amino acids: CATSRDTQPQHF. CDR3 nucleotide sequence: TGTGCCACCAGCAGAGATACGCAGCCCCAGCATTTT.

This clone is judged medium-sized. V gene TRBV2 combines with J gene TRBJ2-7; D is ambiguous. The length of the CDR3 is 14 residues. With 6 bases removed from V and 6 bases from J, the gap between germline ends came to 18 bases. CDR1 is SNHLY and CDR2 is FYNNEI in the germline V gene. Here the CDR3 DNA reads TGTGCCAGCAGGGGGTCGTCTCTTGGCCTCGAGCAGTACTTC. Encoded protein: CASRGSSLGLEQYF.

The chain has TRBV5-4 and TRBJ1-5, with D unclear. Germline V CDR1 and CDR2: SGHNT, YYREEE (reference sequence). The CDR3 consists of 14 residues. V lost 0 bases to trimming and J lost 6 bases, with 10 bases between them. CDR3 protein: CASSLGVLTQPQHF. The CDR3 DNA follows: TGTGCCAGCAGCTTGGGTGTCTTGACTCAGCCCCAGCATTTT.

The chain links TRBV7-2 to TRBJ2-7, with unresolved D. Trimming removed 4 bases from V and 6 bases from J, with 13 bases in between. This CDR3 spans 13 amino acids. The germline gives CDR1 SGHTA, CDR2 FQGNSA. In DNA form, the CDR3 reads TGTGCCAGCAGCTCCGGACCCTCACTCGAGCAGTACTTC. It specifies CASSSGPSLEQYF. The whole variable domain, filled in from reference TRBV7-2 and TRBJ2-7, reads GAGVSQSPSNKVTEKGKDVELRCDPISGHTALYWYRQSLGQGLEFLIYFQGNSAPDKSGLPSDRFSAERTGGSVSTLTIQRTQQEDSAVYLCASSSGPSLEQYFGPGTRLTVT.

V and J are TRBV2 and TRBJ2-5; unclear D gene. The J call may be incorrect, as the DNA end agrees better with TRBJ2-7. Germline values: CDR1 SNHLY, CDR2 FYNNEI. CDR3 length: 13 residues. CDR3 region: CASTITVSYEQYF. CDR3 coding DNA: TGTGCCAGCACTATCACAGTAAGCTACGAGCAGTACTTC.

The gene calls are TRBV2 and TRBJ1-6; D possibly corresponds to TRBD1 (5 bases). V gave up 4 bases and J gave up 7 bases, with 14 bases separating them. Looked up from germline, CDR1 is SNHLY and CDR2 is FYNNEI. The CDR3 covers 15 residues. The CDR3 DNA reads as TGTGCCAGCAGTGGGGGAGGGACGGGGAATTCACCCCTCCACTTT. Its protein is CASSGGGTGNSPLHF. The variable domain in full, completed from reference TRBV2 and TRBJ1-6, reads EPEVTQTPSHQVTQMGQEVILRCVPISNHLYFYWYRQILGQKVEFLVSFYNNEISEKSEIFDDQFSVERPDGSNFTLKIRSTKLEDSAMYFCASSGGGTGNSPLHFGNGTRLTVT.

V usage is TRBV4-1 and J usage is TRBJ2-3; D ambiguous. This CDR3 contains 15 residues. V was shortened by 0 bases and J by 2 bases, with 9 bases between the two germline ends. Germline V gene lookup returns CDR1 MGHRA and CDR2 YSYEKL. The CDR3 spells CASSQEYRTTDTQYF. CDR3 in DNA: TGCGCCAGCAGCCAAGAGTATAGAACCACAGATACGCAGTATTTT.